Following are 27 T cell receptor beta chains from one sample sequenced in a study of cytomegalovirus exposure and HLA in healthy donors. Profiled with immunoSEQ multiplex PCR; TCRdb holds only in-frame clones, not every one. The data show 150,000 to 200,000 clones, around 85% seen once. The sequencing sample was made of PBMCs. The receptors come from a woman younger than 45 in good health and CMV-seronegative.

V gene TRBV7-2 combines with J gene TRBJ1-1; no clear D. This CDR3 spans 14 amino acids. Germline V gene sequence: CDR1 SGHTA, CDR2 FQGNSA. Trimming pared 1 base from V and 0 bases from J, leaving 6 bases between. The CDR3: CASSLGAVNTEAFF. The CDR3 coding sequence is TGTGCCAGCAGCTTAGGGGCGGTGAACACTGAAGCTTTCTTT.

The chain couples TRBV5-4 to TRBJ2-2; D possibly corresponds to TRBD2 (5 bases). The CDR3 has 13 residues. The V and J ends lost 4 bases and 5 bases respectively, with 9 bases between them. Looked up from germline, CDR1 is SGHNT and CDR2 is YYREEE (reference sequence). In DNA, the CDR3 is TGTGCCAGCAGCCACGGGAAAACCGGGGAGCTGTTTTTT. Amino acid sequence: CASSHGKTGELFF.

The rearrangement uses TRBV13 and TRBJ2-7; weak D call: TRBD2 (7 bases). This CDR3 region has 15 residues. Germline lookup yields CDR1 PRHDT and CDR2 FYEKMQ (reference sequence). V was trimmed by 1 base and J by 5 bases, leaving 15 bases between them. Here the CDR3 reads CASSLAGGLRDEQYF. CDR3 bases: TGTGCCAGCAGCTTAGCGGGGGGCCTCCGGGACGAGCAGTACTTC.

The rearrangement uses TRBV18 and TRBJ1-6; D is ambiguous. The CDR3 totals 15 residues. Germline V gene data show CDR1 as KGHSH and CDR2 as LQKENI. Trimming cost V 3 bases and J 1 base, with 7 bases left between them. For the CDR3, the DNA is TGTGCCAGCTCACCTATGATATCCTATAATTCACCCCTCCACTTT. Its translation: CASSPMISYNSPLHF.

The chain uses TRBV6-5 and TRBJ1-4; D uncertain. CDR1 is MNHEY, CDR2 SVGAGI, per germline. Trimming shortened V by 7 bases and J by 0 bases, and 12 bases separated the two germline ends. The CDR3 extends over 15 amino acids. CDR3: CASKYTDATNEKLFF. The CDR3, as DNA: TGTGCCAGCAAGTATACGGATGCAACTAATGAAAAACTGTTTTTT.

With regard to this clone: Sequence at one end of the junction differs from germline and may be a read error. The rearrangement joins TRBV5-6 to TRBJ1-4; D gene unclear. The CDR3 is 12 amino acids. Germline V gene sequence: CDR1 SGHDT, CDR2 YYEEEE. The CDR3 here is CASSLGSLPPVF. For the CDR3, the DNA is TGTGCCAGCAGCTTGGGGTCGCTACCACCGGTTTTT.

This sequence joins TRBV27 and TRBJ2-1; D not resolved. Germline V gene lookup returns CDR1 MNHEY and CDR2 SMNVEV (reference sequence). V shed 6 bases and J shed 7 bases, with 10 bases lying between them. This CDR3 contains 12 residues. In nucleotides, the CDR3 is TGTGCCAGCAGAAAAATAGGAAATGAGCAGTTCTTC. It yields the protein CASRKIGNEQFF.

The chain's CDR3 is CASSSPLLVGNEQFF. The CDR3, as DNA: TGTGCCAGCAGCTCGCCCTTACTAGTAGGCAATGAGCAGTTCTTC. The V call is TRBV7-9, the J call TRBJ2-1, with D maybe TRBD2 (5 bases). Trimming removed 4 bases from V and 6 bases from J, with 16 bases in between. CDR3 size: 15 residues. Germline CDR1 is SEHNR and CDR2 is FQNEAQ (reference sequence).

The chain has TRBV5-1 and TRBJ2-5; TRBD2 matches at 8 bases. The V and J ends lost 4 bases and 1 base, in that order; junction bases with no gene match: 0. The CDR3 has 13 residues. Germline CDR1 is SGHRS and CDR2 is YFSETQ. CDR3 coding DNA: TGCGCCAGCAGCGCGGGGGGCCAAGAGACCCAGTACTTC. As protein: CASSAGGQETQYF.

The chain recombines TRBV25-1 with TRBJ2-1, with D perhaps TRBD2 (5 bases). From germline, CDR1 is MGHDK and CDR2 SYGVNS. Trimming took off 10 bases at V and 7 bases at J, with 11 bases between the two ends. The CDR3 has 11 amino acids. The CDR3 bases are TGTGCCACCCGAGAGGGAAATGAGCAGTTCTTC. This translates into CATREGNEQFF.

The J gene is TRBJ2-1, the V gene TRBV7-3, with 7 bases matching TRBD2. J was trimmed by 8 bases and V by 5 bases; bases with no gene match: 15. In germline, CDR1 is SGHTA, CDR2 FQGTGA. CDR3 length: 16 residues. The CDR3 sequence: CASSPLKRGAGDEQFF. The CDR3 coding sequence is TGTGCCAGCAGCCCCTTGAAGCGGGGAGCAGGAGATGAGCAGTTCTTC.

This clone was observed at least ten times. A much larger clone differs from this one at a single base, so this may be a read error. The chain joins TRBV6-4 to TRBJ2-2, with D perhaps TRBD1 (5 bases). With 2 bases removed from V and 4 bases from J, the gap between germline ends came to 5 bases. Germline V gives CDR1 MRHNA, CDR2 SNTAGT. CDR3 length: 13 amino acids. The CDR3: CASSDRGTGELFF. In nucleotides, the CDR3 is TGTGCCAGCAGTGACAGGGGCACCGGGGAGCTGTTTTTT.

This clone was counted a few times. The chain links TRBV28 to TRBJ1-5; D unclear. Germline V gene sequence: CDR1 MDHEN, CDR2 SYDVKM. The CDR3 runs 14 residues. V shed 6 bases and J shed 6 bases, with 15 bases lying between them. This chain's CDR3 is CASSHPHVGQPQHF. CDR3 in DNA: TGTGCCAGCAGCCATCCTCATGTCGGTCAGCCCCAGCATTTT.

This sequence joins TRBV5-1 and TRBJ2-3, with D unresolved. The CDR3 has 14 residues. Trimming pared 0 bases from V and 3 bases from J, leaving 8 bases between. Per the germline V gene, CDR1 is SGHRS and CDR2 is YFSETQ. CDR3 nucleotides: TGCGCCAGCAGCTTGGCGGTGGGGACAGATACGCAGTATTTT. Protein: CASSLAVGTDTQYF.

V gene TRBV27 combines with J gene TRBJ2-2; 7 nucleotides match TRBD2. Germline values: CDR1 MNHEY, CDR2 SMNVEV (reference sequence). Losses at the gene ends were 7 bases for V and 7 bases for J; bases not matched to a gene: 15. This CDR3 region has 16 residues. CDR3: CASTLEWGRANGELFF. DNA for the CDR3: TGTGCCAGCACCCTTGAATGGGGGAGGGCCAACGGGGAGCTGTTTTTT.

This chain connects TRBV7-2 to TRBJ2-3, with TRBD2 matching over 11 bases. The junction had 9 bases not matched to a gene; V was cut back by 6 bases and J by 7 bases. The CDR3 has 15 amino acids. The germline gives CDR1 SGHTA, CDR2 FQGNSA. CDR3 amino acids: CASRLSGRVGNTQYF. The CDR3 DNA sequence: TGTGCCAGCAGACTTAGCGGGAGGGTTGGCAATACGCAGTATTTT.

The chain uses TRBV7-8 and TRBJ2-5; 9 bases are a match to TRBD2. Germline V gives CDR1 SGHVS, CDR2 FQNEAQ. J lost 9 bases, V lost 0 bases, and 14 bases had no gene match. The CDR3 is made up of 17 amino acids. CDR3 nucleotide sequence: TGTGCCAGCAGCTTAGCCTCTATGGCGGGAGGGCTGGGGGCCCAGTACTTC. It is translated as CASSLASMAGGLGAQYF.

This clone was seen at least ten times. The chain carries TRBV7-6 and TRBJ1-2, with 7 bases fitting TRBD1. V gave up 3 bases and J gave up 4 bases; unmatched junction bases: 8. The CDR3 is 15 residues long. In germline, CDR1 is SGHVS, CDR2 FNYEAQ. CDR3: CASSLVDRRGYGYTF. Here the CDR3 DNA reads TGTGCCAGCAGCTTGGTGGACAGGAGAGGCTATGGCTACACCTTC.

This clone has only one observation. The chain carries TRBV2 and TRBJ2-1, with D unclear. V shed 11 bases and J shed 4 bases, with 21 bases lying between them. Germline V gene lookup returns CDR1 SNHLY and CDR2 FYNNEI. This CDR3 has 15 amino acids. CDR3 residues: CAAHEIALGYNEQFF. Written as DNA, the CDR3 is TGTGCCGCCCACGAGATCGCGCTAGGGTACAATGAGCAGTTCTTC.

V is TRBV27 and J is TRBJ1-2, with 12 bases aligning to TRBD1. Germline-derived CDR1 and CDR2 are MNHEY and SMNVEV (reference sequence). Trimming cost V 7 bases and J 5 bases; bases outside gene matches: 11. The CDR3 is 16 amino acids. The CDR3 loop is CASTPGTGGGRYGYTF. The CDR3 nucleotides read TGTGCCAGCACCCCCGGGACAGGGGGCGGGAGGTATGGCTACACCTTC.

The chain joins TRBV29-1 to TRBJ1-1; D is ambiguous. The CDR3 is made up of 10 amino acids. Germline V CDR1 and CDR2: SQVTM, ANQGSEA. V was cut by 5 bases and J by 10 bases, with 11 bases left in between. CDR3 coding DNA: TGCAGCGTTAAAAGGAATAGAGCTTTCTTT. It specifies CSVKRNRAFF. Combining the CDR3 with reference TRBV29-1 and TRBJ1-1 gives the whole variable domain SAVISQKPSRDICQRGTSLTIQCQVDSQVTMMFWYRQQPGQSLTLIATANQGSEATYESGFVIDKFPISRPNLTFSTLTVSNMSPEDSSIYLCSVKRNRAFFGQGTRLTVV.

In DNA form, the CDR3 reads TGTGCCAGCAGCTTGGAACTAATTAGGGAGTTTATGTTTCAGCCCCAGCATTTT. Amino acid sequence: CASSLELIREFMFQPQHF. This chain uses TRBV5-5 with TRBJ1-5; no definite D call. The CDR3 consists of 18 residues. Germline CDR1 reads SGHKS; CDR2 reads YYEKEE (reference sequence). Deletions cut 0 bases from V and 6 bases from J, with 22 bases between.

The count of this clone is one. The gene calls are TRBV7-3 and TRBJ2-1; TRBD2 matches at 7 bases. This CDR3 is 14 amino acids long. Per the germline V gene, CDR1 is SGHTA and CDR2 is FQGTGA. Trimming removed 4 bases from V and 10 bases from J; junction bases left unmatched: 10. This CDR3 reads CASSSGGLSDEQFF. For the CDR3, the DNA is TGTGCCAGCAGCTCGGGGGGACTATCTGACGAGCAGTTCTTC.

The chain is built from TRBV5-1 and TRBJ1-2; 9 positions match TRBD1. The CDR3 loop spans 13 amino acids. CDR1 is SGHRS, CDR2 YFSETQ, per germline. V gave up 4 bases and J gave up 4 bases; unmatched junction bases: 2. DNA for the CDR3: TGCGCCAGCAGCGCGACAGGGGGCTATGGCTACACCTTC. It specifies CASSATGGYGYTF.

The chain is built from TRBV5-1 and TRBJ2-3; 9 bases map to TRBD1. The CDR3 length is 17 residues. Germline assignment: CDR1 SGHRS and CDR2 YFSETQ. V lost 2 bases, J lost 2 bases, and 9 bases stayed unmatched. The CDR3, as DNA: TGCGCCAGCAGCTTCACAGGGGGCGCAGGGTCCACAGATACGCAGTATTTT. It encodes CASSFTGGAGSTDTQYF.

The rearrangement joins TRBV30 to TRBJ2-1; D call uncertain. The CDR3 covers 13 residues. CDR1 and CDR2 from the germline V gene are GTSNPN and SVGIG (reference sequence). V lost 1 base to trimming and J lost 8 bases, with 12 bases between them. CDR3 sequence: CAWSGPVADEQFF. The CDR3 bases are TGTGCCTGGAGTGGTCCCGTGGCGGATGAGCAGTTCTTC.

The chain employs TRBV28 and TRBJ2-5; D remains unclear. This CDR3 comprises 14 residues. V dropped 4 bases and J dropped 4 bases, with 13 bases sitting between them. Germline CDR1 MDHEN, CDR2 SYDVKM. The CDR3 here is CASSSHQVTETQYF. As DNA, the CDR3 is TGTGCCAGCAGTTCCCATCAAGTGACAGAGACCCAGTACTTC.